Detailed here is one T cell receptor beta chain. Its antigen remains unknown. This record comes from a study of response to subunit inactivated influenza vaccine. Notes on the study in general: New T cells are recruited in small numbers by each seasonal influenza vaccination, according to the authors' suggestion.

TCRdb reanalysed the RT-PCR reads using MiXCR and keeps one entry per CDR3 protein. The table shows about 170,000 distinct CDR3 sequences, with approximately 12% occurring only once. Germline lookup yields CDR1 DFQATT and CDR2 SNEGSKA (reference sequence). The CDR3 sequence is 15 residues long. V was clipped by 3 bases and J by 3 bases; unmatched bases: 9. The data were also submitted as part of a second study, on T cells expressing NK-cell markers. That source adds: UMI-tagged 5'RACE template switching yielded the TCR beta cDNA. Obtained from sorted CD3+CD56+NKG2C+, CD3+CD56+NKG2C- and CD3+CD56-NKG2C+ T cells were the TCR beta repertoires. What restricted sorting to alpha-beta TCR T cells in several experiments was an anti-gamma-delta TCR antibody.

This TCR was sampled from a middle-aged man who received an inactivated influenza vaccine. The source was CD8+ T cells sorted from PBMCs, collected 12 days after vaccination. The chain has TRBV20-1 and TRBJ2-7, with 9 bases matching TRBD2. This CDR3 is CSARTSGEHLYEQYF. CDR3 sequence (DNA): TGCAGTGCTAGGACTAGCGGAGAACACCTCTACGAGCAGTACTTC.